Listed below are T cell receptor beta chains from one sample, sequenced in a study of blood T cells in healthy people across ages. TCRdb processed the 5' RACE reads anew with MiXCR; each CDR3 protein has one entry. The sample contains over 1,500,000 distinct CDR3 sequences, 39% of which appear only once. The material sequenced was blood. The receptors were gathered from a human donor in good health. The CDR3 runs from the conserved cysteine through the conserved F or W. A D gene is named only where the DNA matches it firmly. The size of a clone is reported for some rows only, either as once, few or many, or as a class for expanded clones.

D	J	V	size	CDR3	DNA
TRBD2	TRBJ2-7	TRBV11-2	NA	CASSLGVAGANPYEQYF	TGTGCCAGCAGCTTAGGGGTAGCGGGGGCGAACCCCTACGAGCAGTACTTC
TRBD1	TRBJ2-4	TRBV2	few	CASKGTGGHLGKNIQYF	TGTGCCAGCAAGGGGACAGGGGGACATTTGGGCAAAAACATTCAGTACTTC
NA	TRBJ2-3	TRBV12-5	few	CASGLHQNTQYF	TGTGCTAGTGGTTTGCATCAGAATACGCAGTATTTT
NA	TRBJ1-1	TRBV12-3/TRBV12-4	NA	CASSFSGFEAFF	TGTGCCAGCAGTTTTTCTGGGTTTGAAGCTTTCTTT
NA	TRBJ2-7	TRBV27	NA	CASSSGKRSYEQYF	TGTGCCAGCAGTTCCGGTAAACGCTCCTACGAGCAGTACTTC
TRBD1	TRBJ2-1	TRBV7-3	few	CATALQTGGDEQFF	TGTGCCACAGCCCTCCAGACAGGGGGCGATGAGCAGTTCTTC
TRBD1	TRBJ2-7	TRBV6-2/TRBV6-3	NA	CASNALRGSSYEQYF	TGTGCCAGCAACGCCCTCAGGGGGAGCTCCTACGAGCAGTACTTC
NA	TRBJ2-5	TRBV12-5	once	CASGLVPGAETQYF	TGTGCTAGTGGTTTGGTACCTGGGGCAGAGACCCAGTACTTC
TRBD1	TRBJ1-5	TRBV6-5	once	CACRRTGNQPQHF	TGTGCCTGCAGAAGGACAGGGAATCAGCCCCAGCATTTT
TRBD2	TRBJ2-3	TRBV9	NA	CASSADLAAGTDTQYF	TGTGCCAGCAGCGCAGACCTAGCGGCTGGCACAGATACGCAGTATTTT
TRBD2	TRBJ2-1	TRBV28	NA	CASSFPGLAEQFF	TGTGCCAGCAGTTTCCCCGGACTAGCGGAGCAGTTCTTC
NA	TRBJ1-2	TRBV20-1	NA	CSAREGRDKGYTF	TGCAGTGCCCGTGAGGGCAGGGATAAGGGCTACACCTTC
NA	TRBJ1-1	TRBV27	NA	CASSRQPENTEAFF	TGTGCCAGCAGCAGACAACCAGAGAACACTGAAGCTTTCTTT
NA	TRBJ1-2	TRBV29-1	NA	CSVVPAAYGYTF	TGCAGCGTTGTTCCGGCGGCCTATGGCTACACCTTC
TRBD1	TRBJ2-1	TRBV2	once	CASSEAGTGPNEQFF	TGTGCCAGCAGTGAAGCCGGGACAGGACCGAATGAGCAGTTCTTC
NA	TRBJ2-5	TRBV29-1	few	CSVDYQETQYF	TGCAGCGTTGATTACCAGGAGACCCAGTACTTC
NA	TRBJ2-1	TRBV4-1	NA	CASSPSRDEQFF	TGCGCCAGCAGCCCATCGAGGGATGAGCAGTTCTTC
NA	TRBJ2-7	TRBV29-1	NA	CSVYSGLYEQYF	TGCAGCGTTTATTCGGGCCTTTACGAGCAGTACTTC
TRBD2	TRBJ2-7	TRBV25-1	NA	CASSGGSGTIGYEQYF	TGTGCCAGCAGTGGCGGTTCCGGGACTATCGGCTACGAGCAGTACTTC
NA	TRBJ2-7	TRBV20-1	NA	CSAWGQLSSYEQYF	TGCAGTGCTTGGGGGCAGCTGAGCTCCTACGAGCAGTACTTC
TRBD1	TRBJ1-2	TRBV24-1	few	CATSDSGGDGYTF	TGTGCCACCAGTGATTCAGGGGGGGATGGCTACACCTTC
TRBD1	TRBJ2-6	TRBV27	NA	CASSLSQGAGANVLTF	TGTGCCAGCAGTTTATCTCAGGGGGCTGGGGCCAACGTCCTGACTTTC
NA	TRBJ1-3	TRBV20-1	NA	CSARTAQGGNTIYF	TGCAGTGCCAGGACAGCTCAGGGGGGAAACACCATATATTTT
NA	TRBJ2-7	TRBV2	NA	CASSEPLGGTVRAYEQYF	TGTGCCAGCAGTGAACCCCTGGGGGGGACAGTCAGAGCCTACGAGCAGTACTTC
NA	TRBJ1-1	TRBV6-5	few	CAGQRVRDTEAFF	TGTGCCGGTCAGAGGGTTAGGGACACTGAAGCTTTCTTT
TRBD2	TRBJ2-7	TRBV7-8	few	CASSLRVELAGSYNEQYF	TGTGCCAGCAGCTTACGAGTAGAGCTAGCGGGCTCCTACAATGAGCAGTACTTC
NA	TRBJ2-7	TRBV12-3/TRBV12-4	few	CASSNPRISYEQYF	TGTGCCAGCAGCAACCCTAGGATCTCCTACGAGCAGTACTTC
NA	TRBJ2-3	TRBV27	NA	CASSPPPAGDSTDAQYF	TGTGCCAGCAGTCCGCCTCCCGCAGGAGATAGCACAGATGCGCAGTATTTT
TRBD1	TRBJ2-7	TRBV24-1	NA	CATSDTGTGAYEQYF	TGTGCCACCAGTGACACCGGGACAGGGGCCTACGAGCAGTACTTC
TRBD1	TRBJ2-7	TRBV20-1	few	CSARTGTGAYEQYF	TGCAGTGCTCGAACAGGGACAGGGGCCTACGAGCAGTACTTC
NA	TRBJ1-1	TRBV7-3	few	CASSFLRDTEAFF	TGTGCCAGCAGTTTTCTTAGGGACACTGAAGCTTTCTTT
TRBD1	TRBJ2-3	TRBV15	once	CATSRVGGTGISGTQYF	TGTGCCACCAGCAGAGTAGGAGGGACAGGGATATCGGGTACGCAGTATTTT
NA	TRBJ2-7	TRBV27	NA	CASSLSPGKSGYEQYF	TGTGCCAGCAGTTTATCCCCCGGGAAATCGGGCTACGAGCAGTACTTC
NA	TRBJ1-1	TRBV11-1	once	CASSRKMNTEAFF	TGTGCCAGCAGTCGAAAGATGAACACTGAAGCTTTCTTT
NA	TRBJ2-1	TRBV4-1	few	CASSGTDSYNEQFF	TGCGCCAGCAGCGGGACGGACTCCTACAATGAGCAGTTCTTC
TRBD1	TRBJ2-6	TRBV7-6	many	CASSTLTGLRSGANVLTF	TGTGCCAGCAGCACCCTGACAGGGCTAAGGTCGGGGGCCAACGTCCTGACTTTC
TRBD1	TRBJ1-1	TRBV7-2	NA	CASSLAGKTGPEAFF	TGTGCCAGCAGCTTAGCGGGTAAGACAGGGCCAGAAGCTTTCTTT
NA	TRBJ2-5	TRBV15	once	CATSRDFRETQYF	TGTGCCACCAGCAGAGATTTTAGGGAGACCCAGTACTTC
NA	TRBJ2-7	TRBV7-2	NA	CASSLAQGNPYEQYF	TGTGCCAGCAGCTTAGCGCAGGGGAACCCCTACGAGCAGTACTTC
TRBD1	TRBJ2-7	TRBV6-5	NA	CASSRDSYNEQYF	TGTGCCAGCAGTCGGGACAGCTACAATGAGCAGTACTTC
NA	TRBJ2-7	TRBV6-6	NA	CASSSQLALTSYEQYF	TGTGCCAGCAGTTCCCAACTCGCCCTAACTTCCTACGAGCAGTACTTC
NA	TRBJ2-3	TRBV15	few	CATSRDLGTDMQYF	TGTGCCACCAGCAGAGATCTGGGCACAGATATGCAGTATTTT
NA	TRBJ1-5	TRBV30	few	CAWSKGRNQPQHF	TGTGCCTGGAGTAAAGGGAGGAATCAGCCCCAGCATTTT
NA	TRBJ1-6	TRBV6-6	NA	CASSLAPSPLHF	TGTGCCAGCTCCCTGGCCCCTTCACCCCTCCACTTT
TRBD1	TRBJ2-7	TRBV20-1	NA	CSVNPRQGVGYEQYF	TGCAGTGTTAACCCCCGACAGGGGGTGGGGTACGAGCAGTACTTC
NA	TRBJ2-3	TRBV7-2	many	CASSLYTVFDTQYF	TGTGCCAGCAGCTTATATACGGTCTTCGATACGCAGTATTTT
NA	TRBJ2-3	TRBV11-1	NA	CASAVADTQYF	TGTGCCAGCGCTGTCGCAGATACGCAGTATTTT
TRBD2	TRBJ2-7	TRBV7-7	many	CASSPKGLAGVYEQYF	TGTGCTAGCAGCCCTAAAGGACTAGCGGGGGTCTACGAGCAGTACTTC
TRBD1	TRBJ2-5	TRBV11-2	few	CASQFTTGEETQYF	TGTGCCAGCCAGTTCACAACAGGGGAAGAGACCCAGTACTTC
NA	TRBJ2-5	TRBV12-3/TRBV12-4	many	CASKGETQYF	TGTGCCAGCAAGGGAGAGACCCAGTACTTC
TRBD1	TRBJ2-7	TRBV10-3	few	CAITQGTGGWYEQYF	TGTGCCATCACTCAAGGGACAGGGGGCTGGTACGAGCAGTACTTC